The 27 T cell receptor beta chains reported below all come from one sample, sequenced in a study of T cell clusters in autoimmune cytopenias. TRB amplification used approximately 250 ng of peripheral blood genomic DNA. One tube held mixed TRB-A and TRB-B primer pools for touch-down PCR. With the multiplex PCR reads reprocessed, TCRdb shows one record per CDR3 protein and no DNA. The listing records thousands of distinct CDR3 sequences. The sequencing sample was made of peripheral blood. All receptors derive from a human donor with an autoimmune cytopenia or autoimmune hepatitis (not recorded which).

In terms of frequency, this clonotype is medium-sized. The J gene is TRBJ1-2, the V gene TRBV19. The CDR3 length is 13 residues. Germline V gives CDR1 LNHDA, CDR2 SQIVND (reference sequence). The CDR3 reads CASSIRGNYGYTF.

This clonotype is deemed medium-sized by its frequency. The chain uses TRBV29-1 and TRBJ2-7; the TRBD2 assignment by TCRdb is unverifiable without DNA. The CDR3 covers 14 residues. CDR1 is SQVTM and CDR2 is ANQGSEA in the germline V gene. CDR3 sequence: CSVEGLAGTYEQYF.

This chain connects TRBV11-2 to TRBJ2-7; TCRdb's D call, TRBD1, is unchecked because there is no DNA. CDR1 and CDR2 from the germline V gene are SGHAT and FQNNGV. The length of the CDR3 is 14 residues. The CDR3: CASSTGTGSYEQYF.

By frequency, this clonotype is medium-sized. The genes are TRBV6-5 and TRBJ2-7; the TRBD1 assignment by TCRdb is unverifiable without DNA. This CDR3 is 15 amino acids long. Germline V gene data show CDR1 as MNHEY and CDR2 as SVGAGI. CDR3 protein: CASSFDGQGGDEQYF.

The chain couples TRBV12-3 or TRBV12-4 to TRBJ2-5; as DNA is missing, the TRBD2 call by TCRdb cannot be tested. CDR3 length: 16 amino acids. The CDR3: CASTKGLAGMAETQYF.

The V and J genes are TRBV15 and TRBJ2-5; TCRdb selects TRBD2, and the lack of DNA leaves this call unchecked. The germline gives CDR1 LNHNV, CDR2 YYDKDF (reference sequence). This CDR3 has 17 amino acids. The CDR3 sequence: CATSREEASGGSETQYF.

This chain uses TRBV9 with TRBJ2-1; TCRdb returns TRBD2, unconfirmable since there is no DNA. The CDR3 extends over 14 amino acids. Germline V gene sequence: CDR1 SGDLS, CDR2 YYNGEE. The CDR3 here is CASSVGRGGFEQFF. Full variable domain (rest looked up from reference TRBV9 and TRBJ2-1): DSGVTQTPKHLITATGQRVTLRCSPRSGDLSVYWYQQSLDQGLQFLIQYYNGEERAKGNILERFSAQQFPDLHSELNLSSLELGDSALYFCASSVGRGGFEQFFGPGTRLTVL.

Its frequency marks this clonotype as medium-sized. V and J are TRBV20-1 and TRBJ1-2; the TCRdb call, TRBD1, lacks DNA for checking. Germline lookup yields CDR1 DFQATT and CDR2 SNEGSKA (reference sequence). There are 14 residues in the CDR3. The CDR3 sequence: CSARGHDRDYGYTF.

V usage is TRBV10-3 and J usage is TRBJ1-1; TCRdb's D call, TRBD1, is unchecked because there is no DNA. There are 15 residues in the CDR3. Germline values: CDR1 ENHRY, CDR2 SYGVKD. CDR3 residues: CAISERTGGRTEAFF.

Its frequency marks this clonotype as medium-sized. The CDR3 is CSTRTGDYGYTF. V gene TRBV29-1 combines with J gene TRBJ1-2; the D call of TRBD1 rests on TCRdb alone, since no DNA is present to check it. Germline lookup yields CDR1 SQVTM and CDR2 ANQGSEA. This CDR3 is built from 12 residues.

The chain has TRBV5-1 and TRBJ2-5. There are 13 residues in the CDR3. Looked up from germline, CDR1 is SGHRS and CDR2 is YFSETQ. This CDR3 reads CASSLNPQETQYF.

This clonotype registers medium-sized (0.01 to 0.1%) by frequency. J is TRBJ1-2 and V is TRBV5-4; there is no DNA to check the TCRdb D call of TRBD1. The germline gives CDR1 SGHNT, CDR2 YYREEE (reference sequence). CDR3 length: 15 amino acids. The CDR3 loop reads CASSLATRGTYGYTF.

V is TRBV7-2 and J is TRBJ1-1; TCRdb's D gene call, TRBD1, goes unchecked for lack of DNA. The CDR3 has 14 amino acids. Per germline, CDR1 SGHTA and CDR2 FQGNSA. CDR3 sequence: CASSAQGADTEAFF.

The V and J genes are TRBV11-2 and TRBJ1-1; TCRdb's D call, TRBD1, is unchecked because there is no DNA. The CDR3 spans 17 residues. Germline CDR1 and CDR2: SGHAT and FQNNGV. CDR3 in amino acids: CASSLGGGESMNTEAFF.

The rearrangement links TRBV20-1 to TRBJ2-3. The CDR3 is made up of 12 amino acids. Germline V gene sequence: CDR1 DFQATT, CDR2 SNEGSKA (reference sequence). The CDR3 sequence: CSAQRWGNTQYF.

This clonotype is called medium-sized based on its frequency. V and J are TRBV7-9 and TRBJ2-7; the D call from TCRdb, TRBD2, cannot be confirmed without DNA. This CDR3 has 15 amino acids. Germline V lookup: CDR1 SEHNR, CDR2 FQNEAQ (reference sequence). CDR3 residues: CASSLGGGGVYEQYF.

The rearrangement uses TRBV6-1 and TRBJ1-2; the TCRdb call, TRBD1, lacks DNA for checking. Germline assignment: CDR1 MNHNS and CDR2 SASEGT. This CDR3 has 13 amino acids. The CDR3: CAGSEGSRYGYTF.

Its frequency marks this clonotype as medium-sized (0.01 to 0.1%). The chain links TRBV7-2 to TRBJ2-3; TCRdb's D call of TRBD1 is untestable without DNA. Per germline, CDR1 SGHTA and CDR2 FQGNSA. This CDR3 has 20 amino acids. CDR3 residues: CASSSWMDPGQDDSADTQYF.

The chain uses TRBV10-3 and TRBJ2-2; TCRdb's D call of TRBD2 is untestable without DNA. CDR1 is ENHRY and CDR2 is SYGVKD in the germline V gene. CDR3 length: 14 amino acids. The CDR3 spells CAIRGLAGEGELFF.

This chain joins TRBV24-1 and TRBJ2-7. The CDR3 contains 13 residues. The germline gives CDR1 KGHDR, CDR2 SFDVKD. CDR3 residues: CATSEKNSYEQYF.

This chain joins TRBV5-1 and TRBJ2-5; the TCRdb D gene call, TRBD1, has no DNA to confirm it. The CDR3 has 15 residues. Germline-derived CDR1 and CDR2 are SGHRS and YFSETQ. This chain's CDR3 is CASSPGVTEGETQYF.

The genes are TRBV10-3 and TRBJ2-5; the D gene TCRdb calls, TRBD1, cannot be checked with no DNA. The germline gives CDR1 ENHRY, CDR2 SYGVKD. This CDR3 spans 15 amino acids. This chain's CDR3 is CAISEWDRGQETQYF.

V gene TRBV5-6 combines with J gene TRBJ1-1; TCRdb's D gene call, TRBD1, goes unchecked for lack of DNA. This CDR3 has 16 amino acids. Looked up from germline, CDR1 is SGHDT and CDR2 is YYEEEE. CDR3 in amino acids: CASSLAAGQGNTEAFF.

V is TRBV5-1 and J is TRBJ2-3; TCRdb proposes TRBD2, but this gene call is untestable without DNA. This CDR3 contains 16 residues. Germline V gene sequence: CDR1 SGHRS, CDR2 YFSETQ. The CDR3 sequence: CASSIGASGGTDTQYF.

CDR3: CSVDVAGVDTQYF. This rearrangement joins TRBV29-1 to TRBJ2-3; the D call from TCRdb, TRBD2, cannot be confirmed without DNA. Germline V gene data show CDR1 as SQVTM and CDR2 as ANQGSEA. The CDR3 spans 13 residues.

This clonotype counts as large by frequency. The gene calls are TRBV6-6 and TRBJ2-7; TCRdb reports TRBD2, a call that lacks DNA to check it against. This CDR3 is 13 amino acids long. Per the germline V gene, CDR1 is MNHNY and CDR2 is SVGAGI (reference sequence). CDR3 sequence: CASRAAGGGEQYF.

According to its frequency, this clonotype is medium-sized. The CDR3 reads CSARELAGYNEQFF. The gene calls are TRBV20-1 and TRBJ2-1; TCRdb names TRBD2, which stays unverified in the absence of DNA. Germline V gene sequence: CDR1 DFQATT, CDR2 SNEGSKA (reference sequence). The CDR3 is 14 residues long.